This TCR beta chain derives from a study of blood T cell repertoires in COVID-19. Overall study: COVID-19 samples, acute and convalescent, were from the United States, Italy and Spain. PBMCs, B-cell-depleted T cells, or T cells provided the cDNA or gDNA that made up the material.

TCRdb keeps only in-frame clones here, not all; method: immunoSEQ multiplex PCR. The sample lists 220,000 or so clones, 90% seen once, with approximately 15% in the top ten. Trimming removed 0 bases from V and 6 bases from J, with 14 bases in between. The germline gives CDR1 MGHRA, CDR2 YSYEKL. The CDR3 totals 15 residues. The rearrangement uses TRBV4-1 and TRBJ1-2; D is perhaps TRBD1 (5 bases). The sequenced sample was PBMCs or T cells enriched from blood (not recorded which). The clonotype comes from a young man who had been exposed to COVID-19. The CDR3 DNA is TGCGCCAGCAGCCAAGACGGCGGGGGATCCGATGGCTACACCTTC. The encoded protein is CASSQDGGGSDGYTF.